This T cell receptor (beta chain) was recorded in a study of blood T cell repertoires in COVID-19. Study-wide background: Acute-phase and convalescent COVID-19 samples originated in the United States, Italy and Spain.

The CDR3 consists of 15 residues. Per germline, CDR1 SEHNR and CDR2 FQNEAQ (reference sequence). With 4 bases clipped from V and 2 bases from J, the junction kept 5 bases outside the gene matches. Patients of the Seattle cohort, enrolled during active infection, were followed longitudinally. The assay was immunoSEQ multiplex PCR, and TCRdb's table has in-frame clones only and misses some. The sample carries roughly 390,000 clones, about 89% recorded once. The chain employs TRBV7-9 and TRBJ1-2, with 9 bases lining up with TRBD1. The sample consisted of peripheral blood. This TCR was recovered from a woman in her 30s with COVID-19, enrolled during active disease. CDR3 residues: CASSSNRGPNYGYTF. The CDR3 bases are TGTGCCAGCAGCTCCAACAGGGGGCCGAACTATGGCTACACCTTC. Variable domain in full (rest from reference TRBV7-9 and TRBJ1-2): DTGVSQNPRHKITKRGQNVTFRCDPISEHNRLYWYRQTLGQGPEFLTYFQNEAQLEKSRLLSDRFSAERPKGSFSTLEIQRTEQGDSAMYLCASSSNRGPNYGYTFGSGTRLTVV.